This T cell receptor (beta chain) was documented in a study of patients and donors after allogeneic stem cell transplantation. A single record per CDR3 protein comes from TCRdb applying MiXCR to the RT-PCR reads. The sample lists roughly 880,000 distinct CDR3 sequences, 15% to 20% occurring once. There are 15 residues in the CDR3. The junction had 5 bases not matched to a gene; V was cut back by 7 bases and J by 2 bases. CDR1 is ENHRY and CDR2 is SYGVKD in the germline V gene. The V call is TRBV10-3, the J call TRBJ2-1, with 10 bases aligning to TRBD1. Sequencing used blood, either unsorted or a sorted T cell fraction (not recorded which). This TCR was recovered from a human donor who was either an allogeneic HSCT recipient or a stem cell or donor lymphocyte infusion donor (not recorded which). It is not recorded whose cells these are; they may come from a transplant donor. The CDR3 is CAIIPDRGPYNEQFF. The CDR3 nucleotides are TGTGCCATCATTCCCGACAGGGGGCCCTACAATGAGCAGTTCTTC.